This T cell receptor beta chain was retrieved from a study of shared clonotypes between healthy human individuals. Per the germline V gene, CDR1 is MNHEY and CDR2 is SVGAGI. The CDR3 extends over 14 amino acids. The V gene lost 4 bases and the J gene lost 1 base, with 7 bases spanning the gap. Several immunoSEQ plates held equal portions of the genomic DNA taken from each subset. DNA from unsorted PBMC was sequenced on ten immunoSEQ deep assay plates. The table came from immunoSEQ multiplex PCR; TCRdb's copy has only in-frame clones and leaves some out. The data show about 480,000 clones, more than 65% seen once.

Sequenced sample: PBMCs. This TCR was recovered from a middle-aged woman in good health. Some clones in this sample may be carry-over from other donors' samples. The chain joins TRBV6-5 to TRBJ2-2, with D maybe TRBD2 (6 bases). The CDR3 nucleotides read TGTGCCAGCAGTTGGGGACTGAACACCGGGGAGCTGTTTTTT. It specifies CASSWGLNTGELFF.